One and the same sample provided the 14 T cell receptor beta chains below, sequenced in a study of molecular identifiers for immune sequencing clone quantification. One entry per CDR3 protein, called by TCRdb with MiXCR from the PCR reads. The sample holds about 65,000 distinct CDR3 sequences; roughly 18% are singletons and the top ten take roughly 1.6%. The sample consisted of naive CD8+ T cells from blood, with Jurkat cell RNA spiked in. Subset indicated: FACS-sorted CD8+CD4-CCR7+CD45RA+ naive T cells. The source is a human donor in good health. Some libraries in this study had Jurkat cell RNA spiked in.

This clonotype showed up just once. As the CDR3 is not closed by the conserved phenylalanine or tryptophan, this likely results from a read error. The DNA is omitted, as the CDR3 cannot be located on it reliably, and the CDR3 follows TCRdb's listing. The chain is built from TRBV6-1 and TRBJ2-3; the table's D gene call, TRBD1, was not cross checked with the DNA. Germline V CDR1 and CDR2: MNHNS, SASEGT. The CDR3 is 16 amino acids in total, end residues counted. CDR3 in amino acids: CASSVVFALGADTQCS.

This clonotype was seen a handful of times. V is TRBV6-5 and J is TRBJ2-5; weak D call: TRBD2 (5 bases). V gave up 5 bases and J gave up 5 bases, with 12 bases separating them. In germline, CDR1 is MNHEY, CDR2 SVGAGI. This CDR3 is 13 amino acids long. The CDR3 loop reads CASSTRVEETQYF. The CDR3 nucleotides read TGTGCCAGCAGTACTAGGGTAGAGGAGACCCAGTACTTC.

This clonotype was observed many times. The rearrangement uses TRBV27 and TRBJ2-7; 10 nucleotides align to TRBD1. V lost 9 bases and J lost 6; bases outside the gene matches: 8. Looked up from germline, CDR1 is MNHEY and CDR2 is SMNVEV (reference sequence). This CDR3 comprises 13 residues. CDR3 nucleotide sequence: TGTGCCAGTCAAAAGACAGGGGGCGGCGAGCAGTACTTC. Translation gives CASQKTGGGEQYF.

Notes on this clonotype: A much larger clone is a single base away; this may be a read error. The V call is TRBV7-9, the J call TRBJ2-2; D may be TRBD2 (5 bases). The CDR3 contains 15 residues. Germline lookup yields CDR1 SEHNR and CDR2 FQNEAQ (reference sequence). CDR3: CANSLEIRGSGELFF. For the CDR3, the DNA is TGTGCCAACAGCCTCGAGATACGGGGATCCGGGGAGCTGTTTTTT. Filled out from reference TRBV7-9 and TRBJ2-2, the complete variable domain reads DTGVSQNPRHKITKRGQNVTFRCDPISEHNRLYWYRQTLGQGPEFLTYFQNEAQLEKSRLLSDRFSAERPKGSFSTLEIQRTEQGDSAMYLCANSLEIRGSGELFFGEGSRLTVL.

This chain uses TRBV5-4 with TRBJ2-2; 8 bases are shared with TRBD1. The CDR3 covers 16 residues. V was clipped by 5 bases and J by 9 bases; unmatched bases: 15. Germline V gene data show CDR1 as SGHNT and CDR2 as YYREEE (reference sequence). Here the CDR3 DNA reads TGTGCCAGCAGTTCCACCGGGACAGGCAGCATCAGGGAGCTGTTTTTT. Residues: CASSSTGTGSIRELFF.

This clonotype was seen at least ten times. V gene TRBV9 combines with J gene TRBJ2-1, with 12 bases lining up with TRBD2. Germline values: CDR1 SGDLS, CDR2 YYNGEE. The ends lost 4 bases at V and 7 bases at J; junction bases unmatched: 6. This CDR3 contains 15 residues. In nucleotides, the CDR3 is TGTGCCAGCAGCCCCGGACTAGCGGGGTCTAATGAGCAGTTCTTC. This encodes CASSPGLAGSNEQFF.

In its sample, this clonotype was seen a few times. A much larger clone differs by one base, so this may be a read error. Because the CDR3 is missing its conserved closing phenylalanine or tryptophan, this is likely a read error. The chain carries TRBV6-2 or TRBV6-3 and TRBJ2-7; D remains ambiguous. V was clipped by 2 bases and J by 0 bases, with 5 bases between them. CDR3 length: 13 residues. The germline CDR1 and CDR2 sequences are MNHEY and SVGEGT. The CDR3 region is CASSYLLSYEQYL. CDR3 coding DNA: TGTGCCAGCAGTTACCTCCTCTCCTACGAGCAGTACCTC.

This clonotype was seen many times. This chain uses TRBV5-1 with TRBJ1-1, with D possibly matching TRBD1 (6 bases). There are 14 residues in the CDR3. CDR1 and CDR2 from the germline V gene are SGHRS and YFSETQ. The V and J ends lost 4 bases and 0 bases respectively, with 10 bases between them. DNA for the CDR3: TGCGCCAGCAGCGGAGGACAGATGAACACTGAAGCTTTCTTT. Its translation is CASSGGQMNTEAFF.

This clonotype occurred many times. This chain joins TRBV2 and TRBJ1-5, with D tentatively TRBD1 (5 bases). Germline lookup yields CDR1 SNHLY and CDR2 FYNNEI. The germline V and J ends were trimmed by 4 bases and 5 bases, with 15 bases remaining between them. The length of the CDR3 is 15 residues. The CDR3 loop reads CASSVSGDLYQPQHF. Here the CDR3 DNA reads TGTGCCAGCAGTGTATCGGGGGACCTCTATCAGCCCCAGCATTTT.

Details on this clonotype: In this CDR3 the conserved last residue, phenylalanine or tryptophan, is missing, so a read error is likely. The V gene is TRBV12-3 or TRBV12-4, the J gene TRBJ1-1, with unresolved D. The CDR3 is made up of 11 amino acids. V gave up 2 bases and J gave up 7 bases, with 5 bases separating them. The CDR3 bases are TGTGCCAGCAGTTTATGGGGTGAAGCTTTCTCT. Amino acids: CASSLWGEAFS.

Remarks on this clonotype: A clone one base away is much larger, so this may be a read error. This chain joins TRBV9 and TRBJ2-1; 10 nucleotides line up with TRBD2. The DNA end lines up better with TRBJ2-7; the J call may be wrong. The germline V gene encodes CDR1 SGDLS and CDR2 YYNGEE. The length of the CDR3 is 14 residues. Here the CDR3 reads CASTGTSDQNEQYF. Written as DNA, the CDR3 is TGTGCCAGCACCGGGACTAGCGATCAGAATGAGCAGTACTTC.

Ten or more counts support this clonotype. The CDR3 spells CASRIGPVYGYTF. CDR3 coding DNA: TGTGCCAGTCGAATCGGCCCAGTCTATGGCTACACCTTC. V gene TRBV6-5 combines with J gene TRBJ1-2; D gene unclear. This CDR3 is built from 13 residues. Deletions cut 9 bases from V and 4 bases from J, with 15 bases between. Germline CDR1 is MNHEY and CDR2 is SVGAGI.

Concerning this clonotype itself: This may arise from a read error, as a much more abundant clone is one base away. The chain employs TRBV29-1 and TRBJ1-2; D is undetermined. The germline gives CDR1 SQVTM, CDR2 ANQGSEA. The CDR3 spans 11 residues. Written as DNA, the CDR3 is TGCAGCGTTGAATCCGTGATTGGCTACGCCTTC. Protein sequence: CSVESVIGYAF.

Many counts were recorded for this clonotype. The gene calls are TRBV27 and TRBJ2-7, with 7 nucleotides matching TRBD2. Germline V gene lookup returns CDR1 MNHEY and CDR2 SMNVEV (reference sequence). The V gene end was trimmed by 3 bases and the J gene end by 2 bases; junction bases not matched to a gene: 10. The CDR3 has 16 amino acids. CDR3 coding DNA: TGTGCCAGCAGTTTTCAGTCCCTGGCGGGAGCCTACGAGCAGTACTTC. This sequence encodes CASSFQSLAGAYEQYF.